What follows describes a single TCR beta chain. The antigen remains unidentified. The record originates from a study of T-cell reconstitution after alpha-beta-depleted transplantation in children. Study results and caveats: After transplant, at about two months, alpha-beta T cells were reportedly derived from several hundred expanded graft clones. The origin of high day-60 TCRbeta diversity in some patients lay in surviving recipient T cells and thymic progenitors.

Trimming shortened V by 9 bases and J by 4 bases, and 13 bases separated the two germline ends. CDR3 length equals 13 residues. Looked up from germline, CDR1 is SGHRS and CDR2 is YFSETQ. The TCRbeta library incorporated unique molecular identifiers. Using its own MiXCR run on the PCR reads, TCRdb lists one record per CDR3 protein. The data show about 540,000 distinct CDR3 sequences, over 25% seen once. This material consisted of PBMCs, taken before TCRalphabeta/CD19-depleted stem cell transplant. The clonotype comes from a boy younger than two with Wiskott-Aldrich syndrome, due to receive a stem cell transplant. The chain couples TRBV5-1 to TRBJ2-2; no reliable D call. This CDR3 reads CATRTRPTGELFF. Written as DNA, the CDR3 is TGCGCCACTAGAACAAGGCCCACCGGGGAGCTGTTTTTT.